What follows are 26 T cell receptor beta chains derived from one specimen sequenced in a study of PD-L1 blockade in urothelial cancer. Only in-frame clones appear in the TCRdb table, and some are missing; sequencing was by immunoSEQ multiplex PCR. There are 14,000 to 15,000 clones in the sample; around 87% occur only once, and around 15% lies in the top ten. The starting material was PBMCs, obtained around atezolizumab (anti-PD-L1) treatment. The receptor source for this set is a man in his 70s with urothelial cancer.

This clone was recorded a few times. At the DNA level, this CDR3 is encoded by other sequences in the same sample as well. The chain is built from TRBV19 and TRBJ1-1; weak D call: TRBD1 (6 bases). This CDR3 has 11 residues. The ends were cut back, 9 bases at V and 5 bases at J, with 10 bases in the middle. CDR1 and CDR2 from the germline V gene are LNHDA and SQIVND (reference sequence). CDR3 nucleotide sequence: TGTGCCAGCTCAGGGGTGACTGAAGCTTTCTTT. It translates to CASSGVTEAFF.

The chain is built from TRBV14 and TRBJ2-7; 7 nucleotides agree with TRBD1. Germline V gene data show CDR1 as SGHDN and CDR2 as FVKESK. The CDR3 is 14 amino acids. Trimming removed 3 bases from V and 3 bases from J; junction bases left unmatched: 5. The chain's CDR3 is CASSQRGLVYEQYF. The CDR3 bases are TGTGCCAGCAGCCAGAGGGGGCTGGTCTACGAGCAGTACTTC.

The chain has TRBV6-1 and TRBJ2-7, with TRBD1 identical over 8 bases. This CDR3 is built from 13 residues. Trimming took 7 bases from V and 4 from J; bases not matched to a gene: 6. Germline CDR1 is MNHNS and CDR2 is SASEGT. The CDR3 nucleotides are TGTGCCAGCAACCCAGGGGGCTGGTACGAGCAGTACTTC. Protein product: CASNPGGWYEQYF.

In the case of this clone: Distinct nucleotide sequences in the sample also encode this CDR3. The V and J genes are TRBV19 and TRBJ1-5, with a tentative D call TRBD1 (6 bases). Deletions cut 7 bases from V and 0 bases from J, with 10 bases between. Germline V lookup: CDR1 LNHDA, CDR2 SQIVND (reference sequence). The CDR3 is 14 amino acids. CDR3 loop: CASNQGNSNQPQHF. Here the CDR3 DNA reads TGTGCCAGTAATCAGGGGAATAGCAATCAGCCCCAGCATTTT.

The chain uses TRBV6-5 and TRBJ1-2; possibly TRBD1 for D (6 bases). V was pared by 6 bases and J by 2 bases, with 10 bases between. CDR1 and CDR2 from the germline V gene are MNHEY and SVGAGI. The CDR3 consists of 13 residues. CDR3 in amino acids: CASRLTGNYGYTF. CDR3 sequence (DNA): TGTGCCAGCAGACTTACAGGGAACTATGGCTACACCTTC.

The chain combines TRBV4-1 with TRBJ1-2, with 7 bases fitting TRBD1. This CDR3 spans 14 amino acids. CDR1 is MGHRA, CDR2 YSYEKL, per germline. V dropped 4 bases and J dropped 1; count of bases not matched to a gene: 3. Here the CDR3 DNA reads TGCGCCAGCAGCCCGACAGGGAATAACTATGGCTACACCTTC. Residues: CASSPTGNNYGYTF.

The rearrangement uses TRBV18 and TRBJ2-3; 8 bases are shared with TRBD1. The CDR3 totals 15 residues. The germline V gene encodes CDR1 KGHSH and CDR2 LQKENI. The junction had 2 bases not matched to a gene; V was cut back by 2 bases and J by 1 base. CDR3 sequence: CASSPTTGGTDTQYF. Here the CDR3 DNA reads TGTGCCAGCTCACCAACGACAGGGGGCACAGATACGCAGTATTTT. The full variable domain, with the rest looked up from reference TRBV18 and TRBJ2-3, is NAGVMQNPRHLVRRRGQEARLRCSPMKGHSHVYWYRQLPEEGLKFMVYLQKENIIDESGMPKERFSAEFPKEGPSILRIQQVVRGDSAAYFCASSPTTGGTDTQYFGPGTRLTVL.

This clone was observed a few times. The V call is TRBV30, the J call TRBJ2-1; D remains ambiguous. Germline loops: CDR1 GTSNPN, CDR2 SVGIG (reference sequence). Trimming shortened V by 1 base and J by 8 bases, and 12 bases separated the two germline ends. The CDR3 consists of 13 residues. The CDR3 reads CAWSDPPLDEQFF. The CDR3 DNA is TGTGCCTGGAGTGATCCTCCTCTCGATGAGCAGTTCTTC.

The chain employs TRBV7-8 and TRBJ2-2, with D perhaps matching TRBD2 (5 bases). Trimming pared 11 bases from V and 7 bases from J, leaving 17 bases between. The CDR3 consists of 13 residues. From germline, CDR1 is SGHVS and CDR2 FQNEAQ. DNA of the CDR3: TGTGCCGGATCCGAACGGGGAGACGGGGAGCTGTTTTTT. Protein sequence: CAGSERGDGELFF.

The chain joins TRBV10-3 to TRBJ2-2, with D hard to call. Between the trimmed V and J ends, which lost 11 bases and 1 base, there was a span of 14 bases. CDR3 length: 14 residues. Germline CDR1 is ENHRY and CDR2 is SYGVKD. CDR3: CASRVKENTGELFF. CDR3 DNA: TGTGCCTCCCGCGTGAAAGAGAACACCGGGGAGCTGTTTTTT.

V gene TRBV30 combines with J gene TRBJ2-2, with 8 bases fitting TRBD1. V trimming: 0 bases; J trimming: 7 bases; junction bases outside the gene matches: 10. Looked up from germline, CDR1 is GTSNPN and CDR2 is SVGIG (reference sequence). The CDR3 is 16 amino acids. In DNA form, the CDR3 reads TGTGCCTGGAGTGTACCCTGGACAGGGTTGTTCGGGGAGCTGTTTTTT. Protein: CAWSVPWTGLFGELFF. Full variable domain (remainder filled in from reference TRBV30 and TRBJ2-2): SQTIHQWPATLVQPVGSPLSLECTVEGTSNPNLYWYRQAAGRGLQLLFYSVGIGQISSEVPQNLSASRPQDRQFILSSKKLLLSDSGFYLCAWSVPWTGLFGELFFGEGSRLTVL.

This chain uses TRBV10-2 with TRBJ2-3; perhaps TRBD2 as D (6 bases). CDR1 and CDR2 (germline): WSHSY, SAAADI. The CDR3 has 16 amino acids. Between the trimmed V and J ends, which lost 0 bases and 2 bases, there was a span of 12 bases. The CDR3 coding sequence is TGCGCCAGCAGTGAGTCGGTCGGGACTCTCACAGATACGCAGTATTTT. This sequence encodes CASSESVGTLTDTQYF.

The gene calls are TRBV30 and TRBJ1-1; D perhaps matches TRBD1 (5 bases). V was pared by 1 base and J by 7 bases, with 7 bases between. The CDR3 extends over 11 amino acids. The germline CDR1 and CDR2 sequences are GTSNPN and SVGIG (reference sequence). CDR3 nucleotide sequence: TGTGCCTGGAGTGGGGGGGTTGAAGCTTTCTTT. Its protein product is CAWSGGVEAFF.

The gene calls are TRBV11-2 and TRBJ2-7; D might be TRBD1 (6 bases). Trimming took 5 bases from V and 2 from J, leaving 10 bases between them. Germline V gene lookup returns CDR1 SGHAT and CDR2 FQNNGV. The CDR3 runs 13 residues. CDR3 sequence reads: CASSQTGPYEQYF. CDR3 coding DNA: TGTGCCAGCAGCCAGACAGGACCCTACGAGCAGTACTTC.

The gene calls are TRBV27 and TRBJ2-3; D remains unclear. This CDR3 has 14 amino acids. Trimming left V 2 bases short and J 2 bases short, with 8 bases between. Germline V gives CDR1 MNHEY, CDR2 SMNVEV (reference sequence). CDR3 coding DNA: TGTGCCAGCAGTTTAGTTGCGATCACAGATACGCAGTATTTT. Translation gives CASSLVAITDTQYF.

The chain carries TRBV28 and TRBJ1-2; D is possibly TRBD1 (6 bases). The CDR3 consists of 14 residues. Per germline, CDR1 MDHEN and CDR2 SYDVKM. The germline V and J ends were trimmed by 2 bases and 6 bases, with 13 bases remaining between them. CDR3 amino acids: CASSLPGTLNGYTF. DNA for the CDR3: TGTGCCAGCAGTTTACCCGGGACATTGAATGGCTACACCTTC.

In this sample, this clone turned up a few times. CDR3 sequence reads: CASSEGANNEQFF. CDR3 nucleotide sequence: TGTGCCAGCAGTGAGGGGGCGAACAATGAGCAGTTCTTC. The rearrangement uses TRBV6-4 and TRBJ2-1, with a possible D match to TRBD1 (6 bases). This CDR3 is 13 amino acids long. With 3 bases removed from V and 5 bases from J, the gap between germline ends came to 8 bases. Germline-derived CDR1 and CDR2 are MRHNA and SNTAGT.

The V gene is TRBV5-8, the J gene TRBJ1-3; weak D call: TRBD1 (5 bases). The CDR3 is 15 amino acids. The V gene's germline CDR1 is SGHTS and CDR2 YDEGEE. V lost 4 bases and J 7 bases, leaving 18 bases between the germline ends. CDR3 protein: CASSRQNYGGNTIYF. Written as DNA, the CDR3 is TGTGCCAGCAGCCGACAGAATTACGGGGGGAACACCATATATTTT.

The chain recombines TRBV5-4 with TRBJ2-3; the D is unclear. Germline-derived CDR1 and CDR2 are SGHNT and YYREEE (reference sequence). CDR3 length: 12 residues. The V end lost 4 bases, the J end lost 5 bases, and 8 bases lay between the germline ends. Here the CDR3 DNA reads TGTGCCAGCAGCCTGGCGAGAGATACGCAGTATTTT. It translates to CASSLARDTQYF.

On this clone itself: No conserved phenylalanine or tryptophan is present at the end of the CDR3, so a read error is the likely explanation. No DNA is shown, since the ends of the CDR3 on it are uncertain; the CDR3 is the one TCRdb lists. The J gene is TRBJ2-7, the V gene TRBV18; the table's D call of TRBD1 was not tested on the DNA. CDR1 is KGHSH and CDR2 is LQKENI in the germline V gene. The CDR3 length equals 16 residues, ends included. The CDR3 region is CASSPRPSGHGPDLHL.

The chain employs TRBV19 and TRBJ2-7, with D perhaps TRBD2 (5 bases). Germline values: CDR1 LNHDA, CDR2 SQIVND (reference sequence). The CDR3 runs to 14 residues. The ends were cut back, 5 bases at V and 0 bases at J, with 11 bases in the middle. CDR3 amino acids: CASSLDGLSYEQYF. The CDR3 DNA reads TGTGCCAGTAGTTTGGACGGACTCTCCTACGAGCAGTACTTC.

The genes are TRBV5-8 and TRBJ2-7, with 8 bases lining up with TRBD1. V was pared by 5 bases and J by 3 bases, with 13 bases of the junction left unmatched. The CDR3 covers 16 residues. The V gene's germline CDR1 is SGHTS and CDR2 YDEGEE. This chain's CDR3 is CASSLLQGARSYEQYF. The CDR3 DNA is TGTGCCAGCAGTTTGCTCCAGGGGGCGCGAAGCTACGAGCAGTACTTC.

CDR3 sequence (DNA): TGTGCCAGCAGCTACGGGGGGGATGGAGATACGCAGTATTTT. Its translation is CASSYGGDGDTQYF. V is TRBV7-2 and J is TRBJ2-3; 8 nucleotides match TRBD2. This CDR3 has 14 amino acids. The germline gives CDR1 SGHTA, CDR2 FQGNSA. V gave up 4 bases and J gave up 5 bases; unmatched junction bases: 5.

The CDR3 loop reads CASSQPNSPYEQYF. The CDR3 bases are TGTGCCAGCAGCCAACCAAACAGCCCCTACGAGCAGTACTTC. The chain employs TRBV14 and TRBJ2-7; D remains ambiguous. The germline V and J ends were trimmed by 2 bases and 2 bases, with 10 bases remaining between them. CDR1 SGHDN and CDR2 FVKESK come from the germline V gene. The CDR3 runs to 14 residues.

The DNA of the CDR3 is TGTGCCTGGAGTGAAGGGGGCCCCTACGAGCAGTACTTC. Amino acids: CAWSEGGPYEQYF. The V gene is TRBV30, the J gene TRBJ2-7; 7 positions match TRBD1. The CDR3 sequence is 13 residues long. Germline V gene data show CDR1 as GTSNPN and CDR2 as SVGIG (reference sequence). With V trimmed by 1 base and J by 2 bases, 2 bases remained unmatched. Supplemented by reference TRBV30 and TRBJ2-7, the full variable domain reads SQTIHQWPATLVQPVGSPLSLECTVEGTSNPNLYWYRQAAGRGLQLLFYSVGIGQISSEVPQNLSASRPQDRQFILSSKKLLLSDSGFYLCAWSEGGPYEQYFGPGTRLTVT.

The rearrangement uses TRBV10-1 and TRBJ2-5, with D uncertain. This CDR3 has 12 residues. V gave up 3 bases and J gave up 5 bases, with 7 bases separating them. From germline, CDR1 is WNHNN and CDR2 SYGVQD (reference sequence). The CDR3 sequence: CASSEARETQYF. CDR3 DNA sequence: TGCGCCAGCAGTGAAGCGAGGGAGACCCAGTACTTC.